Sequencing of this T cell receptor (beta chain) was carried out in a study of CD8+ T cells in alopecia areata. At the level of the study: Those treated were given oral tofacitinib at 5 to 10 mg twice daily. Scoring treated patients' severity relied on the percentage of scalp area affected.

Notes on the study in general: For lesional scalp, especially alopecia totalis/universalis, clonality was higher than in normal scalp.

Documented treatment: oral pan-JAK inhibitor, 5-10 mg twice daily. Extracted from the samples, RNA was reverse transcribed into cDNA to serve as the sequencing template. Using immunoSEQ multiplex PCR, the repertoire was profiled, and TCRdb retains in-frame clones only, with some absent. The profile shows about 180,000 clones, 51% of them singletons. Concerning this clone: Its matching antigen is unknown.

In germline, CDR1 is SGDLS, CDR2 YYNGEE. The CDR3 runs 15 residues. V was cut by 1 base and J by 5 bases, with 15 bases left in between. The material was CD8+ T cells sorted from blood, obtained at week 52, from a patient treated with tofacitinib. The receptor's source is a human donor with alopecia areata. V is TRBV9 and J is TRBJ1-2, with D tentatively TRBD1 (5 bases). CDR3 protein: CASSVSRDVQYGYTF. DNA of the CDR3: TGTGCCAGCAGCGTATCCCGGGACGTCCAATATGGCTACACCTTC.